These 27 T cell receptor beta chains share one sample of origin, sequenced in a study of shared clonotypes between healthy human individuals. Method: immunoSEQ multiplex PCR; TCRdb's copy keeps in-frame clones and lacks some. The sample shows 850,000 to 1,200,000 clones, under 80% of them seen only once. Sequenced input: memory CD4+ T cells sorted from blood. Noted subset: CD45RA-negative fraction. The receptors originated from a man aged 18 to 35 in good health.

This clone was recorded once. This chain connects TRBV5-4 to TRBJ1-3; unclear D gene. Trimming left V 4 bases short and J 0 bases short, with 8 bases between. The CDR3 has 14 amino acids. Germline CDR1 and CDR2: SGHNT and YYREEE (reference sequence). The CDR3 coding sequence is TGTGCCAGCAGCCCAGACATCTCTGGAAACACCATATATTTT. Its protein is CASSPDISGNTIYF.

V usage is TRBV18 and J usage is TRBJ1-3; D gene uncertain. Per germline, CDR1 KGHSH and CDR2 LQKENI. The CDR3 is made up of 17 amino acids. V gave up 3 bases and J gave up 4 bases, with 19 bases separating them. The CDR3 region has the DNA TGTGCCAGCTCACCCCTCCAGTTGAGCGGGGAAGGAAACACCATATATTTT. As protein: CASSPLQLSGEGNTIYF.

In its sample, this clone was seen a few times. The chain recombines TRBV6-6 with TRBJ1-1; D is possibly TRBD1 (6 bases). Trimming cost V 6 bases and J 1 base, with 12 bases left between them. CDR3 length equals 14 residues. Germline V gene lookup returns CDR1 MNHNY and CDR2 SVGAGI (reference sequence). The CDR3 is CASSSTGTNTEAFF. The CDR3 DNA is TGTGCCAGCAGCTCCACAGGGACGAACACTGAAGCTTTCTTT.

The chain links TRBV5-1 to TRBJ2-1; 9 positions match TRBD2. The CDR3 covers 15 residues. Germline loops: CDR1 SGHRS, CDR2 YFSETQ. The J segment lost 4 bases and the V segment lost 4 bases, leaving 6 bases of the junction unmatched. The CDR3 region has the DNA TGCGCCAGCAGCCATGGGACTAGCAGATACAATGAGCAGTTCTTC. Encoded protein: CASSHGTSRYNEQFF.

This clone has a count of ten or more. The chain combines TRBV14 with TRBJ2-5, with D hard to call. Germline lookup yields CDR1 SGHDN and CDR2 FVKESK. The CDR3 is made up of 13 amino acids. Trimming removed 1 base from V and 9 bases from J, with 12 bases in between. As DNA, the CDR3 is TGTGCCAGCAGCCAAGGCATGACGGGCTCCCAGTACTTC. This codes for CASSQGMTGSQYF.

The chain uses TRBV5-1 and TRBJ2-2, with TRBD2 identical over 8 bases. Trimming cost V 2 bases and J 5 bases; bases outside gene matches: 5. This CDR3 is built from 15 residues. Germline V gives CDR1 SGHRS, CDR2 YFSETQ. The CDR3 is CASSFLTSDTGELFF. CDR3 in DNA: TGCGCCAGCAGCTTCCTGACTAGCGATACCGGGGAGCTGTTTTTT.

The rearrangement joins TRBV28 to TRBJ1-5; tentative D call: TRBD1 (6 bases). The CDR3 is made up of 15 amino acids. V shed 1 base and J shed 5 bases, with 12 bases lying between them. Per the germline V gene, CDR1 is MDHEN and CDR2 is SYDVKM. CDR3 coding DNA: TGTGCCAGCAGTTTATACAGGGTAGGGGATCAGCCCCAGCATTTT. Translated: CASSLYRVGDQPQHF. Complete variable domain (other parts from reference TRBV28 and TRBJ1-5): DVKVTQSSRYLVKRTGEKVFLECVQDMDHENMFWYRQDPGLGLRLIYFSYDVKMKEKGDIPEGYSVSREKKERFSLILESASTNQTSMYLCASSLYRVGDQPQHFGDGTRLSIL.

V usage is TRBV19 and J usage is TRBJ1-1, with 7 bases matching TRBD1. Trimming took 9 bases from V and 1 from J; bases not matched to a gene: 8. CDR1 is LNHDA and CDR2 is SQIVND in the germline V gene (reference sequence). The CDR3 is 14 amino acids. CDR3 DNA: TGTGCCAGCAAGTTCGGGACAGCGAACACTGAAGCTTTCTTT. Amino acids: CASKFGTANTEAFF.

The V call is TRBV7-2, the J call TRBJ1-5, with D perhaps TRBD1 (6 bases). V lost 2 bases and J 3 bases, leaving 8 bases between the germline ends. Germline V gene sequence: CDR1 SGHTA, CDR2 FQGNSA. The CDR3 loop spans 14 amino acids. The CDR3 DNA is TGTGCCAGCAGCTTAAGGGGGAACAATCAGCCCCAGCATTTT. It yields the protein CASSLRGNNQPQHF.

This chain uses TRBV5-1 with TRBJ2-5, with 10 bases identical to TRBD1. The V gene end was trimmed by 4 bases and the J gene end by 5 bases; junction bases not matched to a gene: 8. Germline CDR1 and CDR2: SGHRS and YFSETQ. The CDR3 has 15 residues. The chain's CDR3 is CASSISGQGRETQYF. The CDR3 DNA follows: TGCGCCAGCAGCATCTCGGGACAGGGGAGGGAGACCCAGTACTTC.

The chain employs TRBV5-5 and TRBJ2-1; TRBD2 matches 14 bases. Trimming removed 4 bases from V and 10 bases from J; junction bases left unmatched: 4. In germline, CDR1 is SGHKS, CDR2 YYEKEE (reference sequence). CDR3 length: 14 amino acids. CDR3 coding DNA: TGTGCCAGCAGCCCAGGGACTAGCGGGAGAGAGCAGTTCTTC. Translated, it gives CASSPGTSGREQFF.

The chain combines TRBV20-1 with TRBJ1-1; D unresolved. CDR1 is DFQATT and CDR2 is SNEGSKA in the germline V gene (reference sequence). V lost 2 bases to trimming and J lost 9 bases, with 10 bases between them. The CDR3 has 11 residues. CDR3 coding DNA: TGCAGTGCTAGACCCTGGGGTCAAGCTTTCTTT. It codes for CSARPWGQAFF.

The gene calls are TRBV18 and TRBJ1-2; D possibly corresponds to TRBD1 (6 bases). Germline V gene lookup returns CDR1 KGHSH and CDR2 LQKENI. This CDR3 is built from 14 residues. Trimming took off 5 bases at V and 4 bases at J, with 14 bases between the two ends. CDR3 DNA: TGTGCCAGCTCAACGCGGGACACGTTCTATGGCTACACCTTC. This translates into CASSTRDTFYGYTF.

This chain uses TRBV19 with TRBJ2-1, with 8 bases identical to TRBD1. V lost 4 bases and J lost 0; bases outside the gene matches: 2. The CDR3 totals 15 residues. Germline loops: CDR1 LNHDA, CDR2 SQIVND (reference sequence). The CDR3 here is CASSRQGASYNEQFF. In nucleotides, the CDR3 is TGTGCCAGTAGTAGGCAGGGGGCCTCCTACAATGAGCAGTTCTTC.

The rearrangement links TRBV11-2 to TRBJ2-5, with D tentatively TRBD2 (7 bases). Germline CDR1 reads SGHAT; CDR2 reads FQNNGV. The CDR3 consists of 17 residues. The V and J ends lost 1 base and 5 bases respectively, with 20 bases between them. This chain's CDR3 is CASSLGWGGSGRETQYF. The CDR3 DNA is TGTGCCAGCAGCTTAGGGTGGGGGGGCTCTGGACGGGAGACCCAGTACTTC. Full variable domain (missing parts from reference TRBV11-2 and TRBJ2-5): EAGVAQSPRYKIIEKRQSVAFWCNPISGHATLYWYQQILGQGPKLLIQFQNNGVVDDSQLPKDRFSAERLKGVDSTLKIQPAKLEDSAVYLCASSLGWGGSGRETQYFGPGTRLLVL.

The rearrangement uses TRBV7-2 and TRBJ2-7; TRBD1 agrees at 7 bases. CDR3 length: 14 residues. With V trimmed by 5 bases and J by 3 bases, 7 bases remained unmatched. Germline CDR1 reads SGHTA; CDR2 reads FQGNSA. CDR3 DNA sequence: TGTGCCAGCAGCCTCGACAGGGCCCACTACGAGCAGTACTTC. This translates into CASSLDRAHYEQYF.

The chain links TRBV7-9 to TRBJ2-2, with 8 bases lining up with TRBD2. V trimming: 1 base; J trimming: 8 bases; junction bases outside the gene matches: 3. CDR3 size: 14 residues. The germline V gene encodes CDR1 SEHNR and CDR2 FQNEAQ (reference sequence). The CDR3 is CASSLELAAGELFF. The CDR3 bases are TGTGCCAGCAGCTTAGAACTAGCGGCTGGGGAGCTGTTTTTT.

This clone was found a few times. The genes are TRBV7-3 and TRBJ2-1; D unresolved. V lost 1 base to trimming and J lost 7 bases, with 5 bases between them. There are 12 residues in the CDR3. Per germline, CDR1 SGHTA and CDR2 FQGTGA. CDR3 amino acids: CASSLNRNEQFF. The CDR3 DNA sequence: TGTGCCAGCAGCTTAAATCGGAATGAGCAGTTCTTC.

V and J are TRBV18 and TRBJ2-5; 10 bases agree with TRBD1. Germline V gene data show CDR1 as KGHSH and CDR2 as LQKENI. V was clipped by 3 bases and J by 5 bases; unmatched bases: 6. The CDR3 extends over 15 amino acids. Here the CDR3 DNA reads TGTGCCAGCTCACCTACGGACAGGGGGAGTGAGACCCAGTACTTC. It encodes CASSPTDRGSETQYF.

Regarding this clone: Other DNA sequences in the same sample also yield this CDR3. The V gene is TRBV18, the J gene TRBJ2-7; perhaps TRBD1 as D (6 bases). This CDR3 is 13 amino acids long. Germline CDR1 is KGHSH and CDR2 is LQKENI. V was cut by 5 bases and J by 2 bases, with 10 bases left in between. CDR3 sequence (DNA): TGTGCCAGCTCAACAGGACAGACCTACGAGCAGTACTTC. This translates into CASSTGQTYEQYF.

This clone has only a few counts. The same CDR3 also results from other DNA sequences found in this sample. V is TRBV7-9 and J is TRBJ1-2; the D gene is possibly TRBD1 (5 bases). This CDR3 has 12 amino acids. Looked up from germline, CDR1 is SEHNR and CDR2 is FQNEAQ (reference sequence). V was trimmed by 5 bases and J by 8 bases, leaving 12 bases between them. This chain's CDR3 is CASSLGDVGYTF. Written as DNA, the CDR3 is TGTGCCAGCAGCCTGGGGGATGTGGGCTACACCTTC.

This clone was picked up a small number of times. V gene TRBV5-4 combines with J gene TRBJ2-2; 7 bases match TRBD1. Germline V CDR1 and CDR2: SGHNT, YYREEE (reference sequence). V trimming: 4 bases; J trimming: 8 bases; junction bases outside the gene matches: 8. The CDR3 loop spans 14 amino acids. Written as DNA, the CDR3 is TGTGCCAGCAGCCTATTTACAGGGGTGGGGGAGCTGTTTTTT. Translating gives CASSLFTGVGELFF.

The rearrangement joins TRBV6-6 to TRBJ2-7, with D maybe TRBD1 (6 bases). Germline-derived CDR1 and CDR2 are MNHNY and SVGAGI (reference sequence). This CDR3 spans 13 amino acids. V lost 2 bases, J lost 6 bases, and 11 bases lay in between. CDR3: CASSYGVRGEQYF. The DNA for the CDR3 is TGTGCCAGCAGTTACGGGGTCAGGGGCGAGCAGTACTTC.

The CDR3, as DNA: TGCGCCAGCAGCTTGGCCAACGGGGCAGGATCGCAAGAGACCCAGTACTTC. It codes for CASSLANGAGSQETQYF. The V and J genes are TRBV5-1 and TRBJ2-5; perhaps D is TRBD1 or TRBD2 (5 bases each). V lost 0 bases, J lost 2 bases, and 17 bases lay in between. CDR1 and CDR2 (germline): SGHRS, YFSETQ. This CDR3 contains 17 residues. Full variable domain (rest looked up from reference TRBV5-1 and TRBJ2-5): KAGVTQTPRYLIKTRGQQVTLSCSPISGHRSVSWYQQTPGQGLQFLFEYFSETQRNKGNFPGRFSGRQFSNSRSEMNVSTLELGDSALYLCASSLANGAGSQETQYFGPGTRLLVL.

The chain combines TRBV7-9 with TRBJ1-2, with TRBD1 matching over 7 bases. This CDR3 has 15 amino acids. CDR1 SEHNR and CDR2 FQNEAQ come from the germline V gene (reference sequence). Trimming at V came to 5 bases and at J to 3 bases, leaving 9 bases not matched to a gene. The CDR3 here is CASSPPGQIYYGYTF. Here the CDR3 DNA reads TGTGCCAGCAGCCCACCGGGACAGATCTACTATGGCTACACCTTC. Supplemented by reference TRBV7-9 and TRBJ1-2, the full variable domain reads DTGVSQNPRHKITKRGQNVTFRCDPISEHNRLYWYRQTLGQGPEFLTYFQNEAQLEKSRLLSDRFSAERPKGSFSTLEIQRTEQGDSAMYLCASSPPGQIYYGYTFGSGTRLTVV.

The chain has TRBV6-1 and TRBJ1-1; D is ambiguous. CDR1 is MNHNS and CDR2 is SASEGT in the germline V gene. The CDR3 spans 14 residues. The ends were cut back, 5 bases at V and 4 bases at J, with 14 bases in the middle. The DNA of the CDR3 is TGTGCCAGCAGTTCACTTATAGAACGCACTGAAGCTTTCTTT. Its translation is CASSSLIERTEAFF.

The rearrangement links TRBV6-5 to TRBJ2-1; TRBD2 matches 11 bases. The CDR3 runs to 15 residues. V trimming: 6 bases; J trimming: 8 bases; junction bases outside the gene matches: 9. In germline, CDR1 is MNHEY, CDR2 SVGAGI. The CDR3 DNA reads as TGTGCCAGCAGCCGCACTAGCGGGAGCTTCCATGAGCAGTTCTTC. Amino acids: CASSRTSGSFHEQFF.